Listed below are T cell receptor beta chains from one sample, sequenced in a study of vaccination effects on CD4 cells after COVID-19. Their specific antigens are unknown. Profiled with immunoSEQ multiplex PCR; TCRdb holds only in-frame clones, not every one. The table shows 15,000 to 20,000 clones, with about 75% occurring only once. The sequences come from CD4+ T cells from PBMCs cultured with HCoV-NL63 spike peptides, collected after COVID-19 vaccination. The origin of the receptors is a human donor who received a COVID-19 vaccine. The CDR3 runs from the conserved cysteine through the conserved F or W. The D gene is left open where the match is weak. Expanded clones get a size class; other rows say once, few or many, or leave the size out.

V,J,D,size,DNA,CDR3
TRBV4-1,TRBJ1-2,-,few,TGCGCCAGCAGCCAAGAGTCGACCCTTAACTATGGCTACACCTTC,CASSQESTLNYGYTF
TRBV15,TRBJ1-1,-,-,TGTGCCACCAGCAGAGATCTGGGGGGGCGCCCTGAAGCTTTCTTT,CATSRDLGGRPEAFF
TRBV5-4,TRBJ2-5,-,-,TGTGCCAGCAGCTGGCTCGAGAAGACCCAGTACTTC,CASSWLEKTQYF
TRBV3-1/TRBV3-2,TRBJ2-7,TRBD2,-,TGTGCCAGCAGCCAAGATTTAGCGGGAGGGCCGGGCGAGCAGTACTTC,CASSQDLAGGPGEQYF
TRBV6-2/TRBV6-3,TRBJ1-2,-,-,TGTGCCAGCAGCCAAGGGCCGGCTAACTATGGCTACACCTTC,CASSQGPANYGYTF
TRBV24-1,TRBJ1-4,-,once,TGTGCCACCAGCGGCCGAAGCGCCGAGGGGAGTGAAAAACTGTTTTTT,CATSGRSAEGSEKLFF
TRBV12-3/TRBV12-4,TRBJ1-2,-,few,TGTGCCAGCAGCCAACGGTTGGGGTTTGGCTACACCTTC,CASSQRLGFGYTF
TRBV7-2,TRBJ1-1,-,-,TGTGCCAGCAGCTTAGAAGCCAGGAACACTGAAGCTTTCTTT,CASSLEARNTEAFF
TRBV5-4,TRBJ2-5,-,-,TGTGCCAGCAGCTTGGGACAGAGAACGAAAGAGACCCAGTACTTC,CASSLGQRTKETQYF
TRBV5-1,TRBJ1-1,-,-,TGCGCCAGCATCGGGGGGCAGGCGAACACTGAAGCTTTCTTT,CASIGGQANTEAFF
TRBV21-1,TRBJ2-7,-,once,TGTGCCAGCGGCAGAGGGTATCGTCCCTACGAGCAGTACTTC,CASGRGYRPYEQYF
TRBV19,TRBJ2-7,-,-,TGTGCCAGTAGAGGGGTGGGGACCTACGAGCAGTACTTC,CASRGVGTYEQYF
TRBV28,TRBJ1-1,TRBD1,-,TGTGCCAGCAGTCTACAGGGGGCCTCGAACACTGAAGCTTTCTTT,CASSLQGASNTEAFF
TRBV6-1,TRBJ2-2,-,few,TGTGCCAGCAGTGAAGTGGGGAACACCGGGGAGCTGTTTTTT,CASSEVGNTGELFF
TRBV7-9,TRBJ2-1,TRBD2,-,TGTGCCAGCAGCGACGGACTAGCGGTCAATGAGCAGTTCTTC,CASSDGLAVNEQFF
TRBV18,TRBJ1-1,-,-,TGTGCCAGCTCACCGATATGGGGGGAGGGAGCGGAAGCTTTCTTT,CASSPIWGEGAEAFF
TRBV18,TRBJ2-4,TRBD1,-,TGTGCCAGCTCACCTCCGACAGGGATCAAAAACATTCAGTACTTC,CASSPPTGIKNIQYF
TRBV30,TRBJ1-5,TRBD1,once,TGTGCCTGGAGTGCCTGGGACAGGGGCCAGCCCCAGCATTTT,CAWSAWDRGQPQHF
TRBV4-2,TRBJ1-4,-,few,TGTGCCAGCAGCCAAGGGGGGTCTAATGAAAAACTGTTTTTT,CASSQGGSNEKLFF
TRBV30,TRBJ1-2,-,few,TGTGCCTGGAGAAGAACTAACTATGGCTACACCTTC,CAWRRTNYGYTF
TRBV5-5,TRBJ1-5,-,-,TGTGCCAGCAGCTTAGAAGGGGTTAATGGCAATCAGCCCCAGCATTTT,CASSLEGVNGNQPQHF
TRBV15,TRBJ1-1,-,-,TGTGCCACCAGATATTGGGGCAGGGTGGTTGAGACTGAAGCTTTCTTT,CATRYWGRVVETEAFF
TRBV10-3,TRBJ1-2,-,-,TGTGCCATCAGTGAGTCGGGCCCCCAGGACGGCTACACCTTC,CAISESGPQDGYTF
TRBV19,TRBJ1-2,-,-,TGTGCCAGTAGCACGGGGCCCCAAGGCTACACCTTC,CASSTGPQGYTF
TRBV5-1,TRBJ2-5,-,few,TGCGCCAGCACCCTCCGTCCTACCGCAGTGGAGACCCAGTACTTC,CASTLRPTAVETQYF
TRBV30,TRBJ1-1,-,-,TGTGCCTGGAGTGTACTACTTCGGAACACTGAAGCTTTCTTT,CAWSVLLRNTEAFF
TRBV28,TRBJ1-4,-,-,TGTGCCAGCAGTCTGGGGGTGATTGCAACTAATGAAAAACTGTTTTTT,CASSLGVIATNEKLFF
TRBV5-1,TRBJ2-3,-,-,TGCGCCAGCAGTCCGGTGGGCCCTAGCGCGGGCACAGATACGCAGTATTTT,CASSPVGPSAGTDTQYF
TRBV7-8,TRBJ2-2,-,-,TGTGCCAGCAGCTTAGGGGTTCCGGCAGGGGCGAACACCGGGGAGCTGTTTTTT,CASSLGVPAGANTGELFF
TRBV18,TRBJ1-6,-,-,TGTGCCAGCTCATCGATGTGGGACGGGGGTTCACCCCTCCACTTT,CASSSMWDGGSPLHF
TRBV7-9,TRBJ1-3,-,few,TGTGCCAGCACCCGCGCCGTCTCTGGAAACACCATATATTTT,CASTRAVSGNTIYF
TRBV2,TRBJ1-1,TRBD1,-,TGTGCCAGCAGTGAAGTAACAGGGGGGAATACTGAAGCTTTCTTT,CASSEVTGGNTEAFF
TRBV5-5,TRBJ1-2,-,once,TGTGCCAGCAGCGCGACTCATAGGGGGGACTATGGCTACACCTTC,CASSATHRGDYGYTF
TRBV28,TRBJ1-4,TRBD1,few,TGTGCCAGCAGTCCACAGGGGGCAACTAATGAAAAACTGTTTTTT,CASSPQGATNEKLFF
TRBV10-3,TRBJ1-5,TRBD1,-,TGTGCCATCAGAGGACAGGGGGATCAGCCCCAGCATTTT,CAIRGQGDQPQHF
TRBV7-9,TRBJ2-1,-,-,TGTGCCAGCAGCTTGAGCGGAGCCGATGAGCAGTTCTTC,CASSLSGADEQFF
TRBV3-1/TRBV3-2,TRBJ2-7,-,medium-sized,TGTGCCAGCAGCCAACTCGGTTGGGAGCAGTACTTC,CASSQLGWEQYF
TRBV13,TRBJ1-3,-,-,TGTGCCAGCAGCTATACCAATCTACGATCCTCTGGAAACACCATATATTTT,CASSYTNLRSSGNTIYF
TRBV28,TRBJ1-4,-,-,TGTGCCAGCAACGGGAGCCCAACTAATGAAAAACTGTTTTTT,CASNGSPTNEKLFF
TRBV4-1,TRBJ2-1,TRBD2,-,TGCGCCAGCACCCAATTTGGACTAGCTAGCAATGAGCAGTTCTTC,CASTQFGLASNEQFF
TRBV25-1,TRBJ1-6,-,-,TGTGCCAGCAGTGGGAGGACGAATTCACCCCTCCACTTT,CASSGRTNSPLHF
TRBV2,TRBJ2-7,-,-,TGTGCCAGCAGTAGTCCGGGAAGATTCTACGAGCAGTACTTC,CASSSPGRFYEQYF
TRBV3-1/TRBV3-2,TRBJ2-3,-,-,TGTGCCAGCAGTCTCTTAGGAGTAAGCACAGATACGCAGTATTTT,CASSLLGVSTDTQYF
TRBV27,TRBJ1-6,-,few,TGTGCCAGCAGCACGCGTCGGACGTTTCCTAATTCACCCCTCCACTTT,CASSTRRTFPNSPLHF
TRBV7-8,TRBJ1-1,-,-,TGTGCCAGCGGGAAGGAACGAGGCACTGAAGCTTTCTTT,CASGKERGTEAFF
TRBV5-1,TRBJ2-6,-,-,TGCGCCAGCAGCTTCGGGACGGCTGGGGCCAACGTCCTGACTTTC,CASSFGTAGANVLTF
TRBV30,TRBJ2-7,-,-,TGTGCCTGGAGTACCGAACGGGTGAGCTACGAGCAGTACTTC,CAWSTERVSYEQYF
TRBV12-5,TRBJ1-1,TRBD1,-,TGTGCTAGTGGTCCGGGACAGGGGAACACTGAAGCTTTCTTT,CASGPGQGNTEAFF
TRBV20-1,TRBJ2-7,-,few,TGCAGTGCTAGTAACCCCCTCTCAGCGCACGGGGACGAGCAGTACTTC,CSASNPLSAHGDEQYF